One sample yielded the 24 T cell receptor beta chains listed below, sequenced in a study of blood T cell repertoires in COVID-19. TCRdb keeps only in-frame clones here, not all; method: immunoSEQ multiplex PCR. The sample yields 55,000 to 65,000 clones, 89% seen once. The material sequenced was peripheral blood. The receptors come from a woman aged 60-70 years with active COVID-19.

The V call is TRBV25-1, the J call TRBJ1-1; a possible D gene is TRBD1 (5 bases). Germline CDR1 reads MGHDK; CDR2 reads SYGVNS. V dropped 3 bases and J dropped 11 bases, with 25 bases sitting between them. This CDR3 has 16 residues. CDR3 in DNA: TGTGCCAGCAGTGAGGGGGACTTATGGATCCTGGCGGGCGCTTTCTTT. Amino acids: CASSEGDLWILAGAFF.

CDR3 nucleotide sequence: TGTGCCAGCAGCTTCGGAGCGGCCGCTAACAATGAGCAGTTCTTC. Its protein is CASSFGAAANNEQFF. The chain recombines TRBV5-4 with TRBJ2-1, with D maybe TRBD2 (5 bases). Trimming left V 2 bases short and J 5 bases short, with 14 bases between. Germline CDR1 is SGHNT and CDR2 is YYREEE (reference sequence). This CDR3 has 15 residues.

The chain is built from TRBV14 and TRBJ2-3; the match to TRBD1 covers 9 bases. The CDR3 spans 14 residues. The V gene's germline CDR1 is SGHDN and CDR2 FVKESK. Unmatched junction bases numbered 3, after V lost 4 bases and J lost 4 bases. The chain's CDR3 is CASSRRTGADTQYF. The CDR3 DNA reads as TGTGCCAGCAGCCGACGGACAGGGGCAGATACGCAGTATTTT.

This clone was seen once. The chain recombines TRBV11-3 with TRBJ1-1, with D uncertain. The CDR3 consists of 13 residues. With 3 bases removed from V and 2 bases from J, the gap between germline ends came to 7 bases. Per germline, CDR1 SGHNT and CDR2 YENEEA. CDR3 nucleotides: TGTGCCAGCAGCTTCAGGCCAAACACTGAAGCTTTCTTT. This codes for CASSFRPNTEAFF.

The chain carries TRBV10-2 and TRBJ2-3; D gene unclear. Trimming shortened V by 3 bases and J by 3 bases, and 4 bases separated the two germline ends. Germline loops: CDR1 WSHSY, CDR2 SAAADI. This CDR3 is built from 12 residues. The CDR3 loop reads CASSDLTDTQYF. The CDR3 DNA sequence: TGCGCCAGCAGTGACCTAACAGATACGCAGTATTTT.

The rearrangement uses TRBV6-2 or TRBV6-3 and TRBJ2-2, with 7 bases aligning to TRBD1. V gave up 5 bases and J gave up 6 bases; unmatched junction bases: 6. From germline, CDR1 is MNHEY and CDR2 SVGEGT. This CDR3 has 14 amino acids. CDR3 sequence reads: CASSPDRVAGELFF. The DNA of the CDR3 is TGTGCCAGCAGTCCAGACAGGGTGGCCGGGGAGCTGTTTTTT.

V usage is TRBV10-2 and J usage is TRBJ2-3; TRBD2 matches at 7 bases. The CDR3 has 18 residues. Unmatched junction bases numbered 14, after V lost 5 bases and J lost 0 bases. Germline assignment: CDR1 WSHSY and CDR2 SAAADI. CDR3 sequence (DNA): TGCGCCAGCAGTCCCAGGAGCGGGGTTTTATCTAGCACAGATACGCAGTATTTT. Translating gives CASSPRSGVLSSTDTQYF.

V usage is TRBV14 and J usage is TRBJ2-1; 11 bases are a match to TRBD2. This CDR3 has 15 amino acids. With V trimmed by 3 bases and J by 4 bases, 2 bases remained unmatched. Germline lookup yields CDR1 SGHDN and CDR2 FVKESK. Here the CDR3 DNA reads TGTGCCAGCAGCCACGTAGCGGGGGGGTACAATGAGCAGTTCTTC. Its translation: CASSHVAGGYNEQFF.

The V and J genes are TRBV29-1 and TRBJ1-4; D is unresolved. The CDR3 extends over 14 amino acids. V was shortened by 6 bases and J by 5 bases, with 16 bases between the two germline ends. The germline CDR1 and CDR2 sequences are SQVTM and ANQGSEA. The CDR3 region is CSVASEPSNEKLFF. The CDR3 nucleotides are TGCAGCGTCGCCTCCGAGCCCTCCAATGAAAAACTGTTTTTT.

The CDR3, as DNA: TGCGCCAGCAGCTTGACAGGGGGAAGAAACACTGAAGCTTTCTTT. Its translation is CASSLTGGRNTEAFF. The rearrangement joins TRBV5-1 to TRBJ1-1; TRBD1 agrees at 8 bases. This CDR3 region has 15 residues. Germline CDR1 reads SGHRS; CDR2 reads YFSETQ. After removal of 1 base from V and 2 bases from J, the junction contained 4 bases not matched to a gene.

The chain uses TRBV5-1 and TRBJ1-3, with D uncertain. Germline V gene lookup returns CDR1 SGHRS and CDR2 YFSETQ. V dropped 1 base and J dropped 0 bases, with 23 bases sitting between them. The CDR3 is 20 residues long. CDR3 sequence reads: CASSLHGKAEPPISGNTIYF. CDR3 nucleotides: TGCGCCAGCAGCTTGCACGGGAAGGCGGAGCCTCCCATCTCTGGAAACACCATATATTTT.

The chain is built from TRBV10-2 and TRBJ1-2, with D possibly TRBD1 on 5 matching bases. V was trimmed by 0 bases and J by 0 bases, leaving 14 bases between them. Germline V gene data show CDR1 as WSHSY and CDR2 as SAAADI. The CDR3 is 17 residues long. In DNA form, the CDR3 reads TGCGCCAGCAGTGAGTCGGCGGCAGGGCGACCTAACTATGGCTACACCTTC. Translated, it gives CASSESAAGRPNYGYTF.

The count of this clone is one. The V and J genes are TRBV19 and TRBJ1-3, with 8 bases matching TRBD1. The length of the CDR3 is 15 residues. The V gene's germline CDR1 is LNHDA and CDR2 SQIVND (reference sequence). V was clipped by 9 bases and J by 3 bases; unmatched bases: 10. In DNA, the CDR3 is TGTGCCAGCCGGGGTGGACAGGGTGTTGGAAACACCATATATTTT. Translation: CASRGGQGVGNTIYF.

The chain is built from TRBV4-3 and TRBJ1-2; possibly TRBD1 for D (5 bases). The CDR3 consists of 15 residues. V was cut by 1 base and J by 3 bases, with 12 bases left in between. CDR1 and CDR2 (germline): LGHNA, YSLEER. CDR3 loop: CASSQGGWGDYGYTF. CDR3 sequence (DNA): TGCGCCAGCAGCCAAGGCGGATGGGGGGACTATGGCTACACCTTC.

The rearrangement links TRBV15 to TRBJ1-6; TRBD1 agrees at 7 bases. The CDR3 runs to 15 residues. The J segment lost 3 bases and the V segment lost 7 bases, leaving 6 bases of the junction unmatched. From germline, CDR1 is LNHNV and CDR2 YYDKDF (reference sequence). The chain's CDR3 is CATKDQGDYNSPLHF. The CDR3 DNA is TGTGCCACCAAGGACCAGGGGGACTATAATTCACCCCTCCACTTT. The full variable domain, with the rest looked up from reference TRBV15 and TRBJ1-6, is DAMVIQNPRYQVTQFGKPVTLSCSQTLNHNVMYWYQQKSSQAPKLLFHYYDKDFNNEADTPDNFQSRRPNTSFCFLDIRSPGLGDTAMYLCATKDQGDYNSPLHFGNGTRLTVT.

The chain recombines TRBV20-1 with TRBJ2-5; TRBD2 might be the D (7 bases). Germline lookup yields CDR1 DFQATT and CDR2 SNEGSKA (reference sequence). CDR3 length: 16 amino acids. V was cut by 3 bases and J by 5 bases, with 22 bases left in between. Here the CDR3 reads CSASWGRGPSWETQYF. The CDR3 DNA sequence: TGCAGTGCTAGTTGGGGGCGGGGGCCGTCCTGGGAGACCCAGTACTTC.

The V call is TRBV29-1, the J call TRBJ2-1; TRBD1 agrees at 12 bases. CDR3 length: 13 residues. The germline V gene encodes CDR1 SQVTM and CDR2 ANQGSEA. V was clipped by 3 bases and J by 9 bases; unmatched bases: 3. CDR3 DNA: TGCAGCGTTGACGGGACAGGGGGCTTTGAGCAGTTCTTC. Its translation is CSVDGTGGFEQFF.

This clone was counted once. The rearrangement uses TRBV19 and TRBJ1-5; unclear D gene. Germline V gene sequence: CDR1 LNHDA, CDR2 SQIVND (reference sequence). V gave up 2 bases and J gave up 1 base, with 9 bases separating them. The CDR3 extends over 15 amino acids. The CDR3 sequence: CASSIRERSNQPQHF. The CDR3 DNA is TGTGCCAGTAGTATAAGGGAGAGGAGCAATCAGCCCCAGCATTTT.

The chain uses TRBV13 and TRBJ2-1; 11 bases are shared with TRBD2. Germline-derived CDR1 and CDR2 are PRHDT and FYEKMQ (reference sequence). The CDR3 length is 17 residues. The ends lost 3 bases at V and 8 bases at J; junction bases unmatched: 12. This CDR3 is CASSFGMVAGGPDEQFF. The CDR3, as DNA: TGTGCCAGCAGCTTCGGGATGGTAGCGGGGGGGCCGGATGAGCAGTTCTTC.

The V gene is TRBV15, the J gene TRBJ2-7; TRBD1 is a possible D gene (5 bases). CDR3 length equals 14 residues. In germline, CDR1 is LNHNV, CDR2 YYDKDF (reference sequence). With 4 bases removed from V and 3 bases from J, the gap between germline ends came to 13 bases. The CDR3 coding sequence is TGTGCCACCAGCAAGCAGGGTCAAGGCTACGAGCAGTACTTC. The encoded protein is CATSKQGQGYEQYF.

The rearrangement joins TRBV9 to TRBJ2-7, with TRBD1 matching over 9 bases. J gave up 4 bases and V 0 bases, and 14 bases lay outside the gene matches. Germline V gene data show CDR1 as SGDLS and CDR2 as YYNGEE. This CDR3 spans 18 amino acids. As DNA, the CDR3 is TGTGCCAGCAGCGTAGGAGAAGCGACAGGGGGAGTGGGGTACGAGCAGTACTTC. It is translated as CASSVGEATGGVGYEQYF. The full variable domain, completed using reference TRBV9 and TRBJ2-7, is DSGVTQTPKHLITATGQRVTLRCSPRSGDLSVYWYQQSLDQGLQFLIQYYNGEERAKGNILERFSAQQFPDLHSELNLSSLELGDSALYFCASSVGEATGGVGYEQYFGPGTRLTVT.

The rearrangement uses TRBV6-5 and TRBJ1-1, with D hard to call. This CDR3 region has 13 residues. Germline lookup yields CDR1 MNHEY and CDR2 SVGAGI. The ends were cut back, 0 bases at V and 4 bases at J, with 6 bases in the middle. The chain's CDR3 is CASSYSGSTEAFF. The CDR3 nucleotides are TGTGCCAGCAGTTACTCGGGGAGCACTGAAGCTTTCTTT.

The V gene is TRBV5-4, the J gene TRBJ2-7; TRBD2 might be the D (6 bases). V was pared by 1 base and J by 7 bases, with 15 bases between. CDR3 length: 14 amino acids. CDR1 and CDR2 from the germline V gene are SGHNT and YYREEE (reference sequence). CDR3 bases: TGTGCCAGCAGCTTGAAAACGGGGGACCTGGAGCAGTACTTC. Translation: CASSLKTGDLEQYF.

This clone is a singleton in its sample. The chain employs TRBV15 and TRBJ1-5; perhaps TRBD1 as D (6 bases). Looked up from germline, CDR1 is LNHNV and CDR2 is YYDKDF (reference sequence). CDR3 size: 15 residues. Trimming removed 3 bases from V and 3 bases from J, with 12 bases in between. The CDR3 DNA sequence: TGTGCCACCAGCAGTCATCGGGACACCAATCAGCCCCAGCATTTT. This translates into CATSSHRDTNQPQHF.